The following is a T cell receptor beta chain sequence with its context. No cognate antigen has been identified for it. Base quality data are lacking; no much larger clone is found one base away. The sample originates from a study of cytomegalovirus exposure and HLA in healthy donors (dated by TCRdb to about 2017). Looking at the study overall: The roughly 650 repertoires of the first cohort and the roughly 120 validation repertoires were produced on the same platform, according to a later analysis. A separate validation cohort of 100 to 150 different subjects was used in addition to the roughly 720-subject first cohort. The aim of the study was to test whether cataloging public T cell receptors could identify signatures of past pathogen exposure. To predict cytomegalovirus infection status, the study brought together high-throughput TCR immunosequencing, statistical association of individual TCRs with disease status, and machine learning.

The donors belonged to the validation cohort of over a hundred subjects, which was separate from the roughly 670-subject first cohort. The library was generated by the immunoSEQ multiplex PCR assay. As for how the authors treated the data: To diagnose cytomegalovirus status from the catalog of TCR beta chain sequences, a statistical classification framework was built. As stored in TCRdb, this immuneACCESS dataset retains in-frame rearrangements with V and J assigned. A fraction of the clones does not appear; measured against another copy, unresolved V genes explain less than half of the discrepancy, and the remainder lacks a known reason. V, J and clone size are those of that table, while D and trimming were read from the DNA. This sample lists approximately 140,000 clones; about 90% were detected once. Of the sample, roughly 3% falls within the top ten clones. Study-level results and caveats: Most TCR sequences were seen in very few donors, while some public TCRs were found in many individuals. A total of about 180 TCR beta chains were listed by the study as associated with cytomegalovirus. A later analysis had no HLA typing for the validation cohort, so co-occurrence there was scored across all 120 or so repertoires. In vitro tests confirmed that a few of the cytomegalovirus-associated TCR beta chains recognize cytomegalovirus antigens. Subsequent analysis determined that TCRs grouped into clusters in the first cohort also showed a tendency toward co-occurrence across the approximately 110 validation repertoires, and 85% to 95% of cluster scores exceeded 0. In both the original and validation cohorts, the classifier was reported to diagnose cytomegalovirus status with high specificity and sensitivity. The authors suggested that the approach could potentially be extended to other disease states and immunological phenotypes.

Sequenced sample: PBMCs. This TCR derives from a man aged 18 to 30 in good health and CMV-seronegative.

Read as DNA, the sequence is TGCGCCAGCAGGGATGGATACAGTCCTACCTACAATGAGCAGTTCTTC. This gives the protein CASRDGYSPTYNEQFF. Recombination joined TRBV5-1 with TRBJ2-1, with no reliable assignment of the D segment. V loses 5 bases, J loses 2 bases, and the germline ends lie 17 bases apart. Inclusive of the bounding cysteine and phenylalanine, the CDR3 is 16 residues long. Kept here is only the CDR3 DNA, which spans 48 bases and is read in frame from base 1. CDR1 and CDR2 were assigned from the germline V gene as SGHRS and YFSETQ.